This passage covers 20 T cell receptor beta chains from one sample sequenced in a study of blood T cells in healthy people across ages (dated by TCRdb to the mid-2010s). Library preparation was by 5' RACE. TCRdb lists the instrument as Illumina HiSeq 2500. A second PCR of 7 to 11 cycles was run with a J-beta primer mix and a sample-barcoded 5' primer. TCRdb reworked the public reads: Q25 trimming with fastp, MiXCR clone assembly, productive beta chains retained. Rows are unified per CDR3 protein, each entry keeping the most common DNA and genes. The table for this sample lists a few hundred thousand distinct CDR3 sequences; roughly a quarter of them were counted only once. In total, the top ten clones hold 3.6% of the sample. These records were also assigned to another study, of T cells of mothers and their children.

Sequenced sample: blood. The receptors shown here come from a boy aged 2 to 9 in good health.

This clonotype was seen more than once but under ten times. V is TRBV20-1 and J is TRBJ1-5; 9 bases are shared with TRBD1. The CDR3 totals 15 residues. V shed 6 bases and J 3 bases; nucleotides not matched to a gene: 9. Germline-derived CDR1 and CDR2 are DFQATT and SNEGSKA (reference sequence). CDR3 in DNA: TGCAGTGCCGAATGGACAGGGGAACCCAATCAGCCCCAGCATTTT. As protein: CSAEWTGEPNQPQHF.

This clonotype appeared a few times. The CDR3: CASSVSGGTKNIQYF. The CDR3 DNA reads as TGTGCCAGCAGTGTCAGCGGGGGGACCAAAAACATTCAGTACTTC. This chain joins TRBV25-1 and TRBJ2-4, with TRBD2 matching over 9 bases. Germline values: CDR1 MGHDK, CDR2 SYGVNS. After removal of 4 bases from V and 2 bases from J, the junction contained 3 bases not matched to a gene. There are 15 residues in the CDR3.

This chain uses TRBV19 with TRBJ2-1; 7 nucleotides align to TRBD1. The junction had 6 bases not matched to a gene; V was cut back by 6 bases and J by 4 bases. The CDR3 has 14 amino acids. Looked up from germline, CDR1 is LNHDA and CDR2 is SQIVND (reference sequence). CDR3 protein: CASSGDRRYNEQFF. The CDR3 bases are TGTGCCAGTAGCGGGGACAGAAGATACAATGAGCAGTTCTTC.

The chain employs TRBV13 and TRBJ2-2; D might be TRBD1 or TRBD2, each matching 5 bases. Germline V CDR1 and CDR2: PRHDT, FYEKMQ (reference sequence). This CDR3 is 15 amino acids long. Trimming took 5 bases from V and 6 from J, leaving 16 bases between them. For the CDR3, the DNA is TGTGCCAGCAGCGAAGGGCCCGTGGGGGCCGGGGAGCTGTTTTTT. Protein product: CASSEGPVGAGELFF.

Concerning this clonotype: A read error is possible here, since a much larger clone lies one base away. The CDR3 does not close with the conserved phenylalanine or tryptophan, likely indicating a read error. The chain is built from TRBV20-1 and TRBJ2-2; TRBD1 agrees at 11 bases. Per germline, CDR1 DFQATT and CDR2 SNEGSKA (reference sequence). Trimming removed 0 bases from V and 3 bases from J; junction bases left unmatched: 3. This CDR3 comprises 16 residues. CDR3 amino acids: CSARDPDRGHTGELFS. CDR3 sequence (DNA): TGCAGTGCTAGAGATCCGGACAGGGGGCACACCGGGGAGCTGTTTTCT.

The V and J genes are TRBV3-1 and TRBJ2-7; TRBD2 is a possible D gene (6 bases). The V gene lost 2 bases and the J gene lost 5 bases, with 7 bases spanning the gap. This CDR3 region has 12 residues. Germline V gene lookup returns CDR1 LGHDT and CDR2 YNNKEL (reference sequence). The CDR3 protein is CASSQLADEQYF. CDR3 in DNA: TGTGCCAGCAGCCAATTAGCGGACGAGCAGTACTTC.

This clonotype was found a few times. This rearrangement joins TRBV5-4 to TRBJ2-1; unclear D gene. V lost 1 base and J 10 bases, leaving 12 bases between the germline ends. CDR3 length: 13 residues. CDR1 and CDR2 (germline): SGHNT, YYREEE (reference sequence). This chain's CDR3 is CASSLIRETEQFF. DNA for the CDR3: TGTGCCAGCAGCTTGATAAGGGAAACCGAGCAGTTCTTC. The variable domain in full, with the rest retrieved from reference TRBV5-4 and TRBJ2-1, is ETGVTQSPTHLIKTRGQQVTLRCSSQSGHNTVSWYQQALGQGPQFIFQYYREEENGRGNFPPRFSGLQFPNYSSELNVNALELDDSALYLCASSLIRETEQFFGPGTRLTVL.

The chain has TRBV12-3 or TRBV12-4 and TRBJ2-5, with TRBD2 matching over 10 bases. Judging by the DNA end, TRBJ2-1 fits better; the J call may be wrong. The CDR3 length is 15 residues. DNA for the CDR3: TGTGCCAGCAGTAGTACTAGCGGGGTGTTGGATGAGCAGTTCTTC. As protein: CASSSTSGVLDEQFF.

This clonotype was detected a few times. The V call is TRBV29-1, the J call TRBJ2-5, with D perhaps TRBD2 (5 bases). The DNA end is more similar to TRBJ2-1, so the J call may be wrong. Per germline, CDR1 SQVTM and CDR2 ANQGSEA. The CDR3 extends over 14 amino acids. CDR3 in DNA: TGCAGCGTTGACTTGACTATCTCCTACAATGAGCAGTTCTTC. Its translation: CSVDLTISYNEQFF.

The chain combines TRBV7-2 with TRBJ2-2, with D possibly being TRBD2 (5 bases). The CDR3 contains 14 residues. Germline lookup yields CDR1 SGHTA and CDR2 FQGNSA. The ends were cut back, 5 bases at V and 7 bases at J, with 14 bases in the middle. Here the CDR3 DNA reads TGTGCCAGCAGCCCAGGACGGGAAATCGGGGAGCTGTTTTTT. It codes for CASSPGREIGELFF.

In its sample, this clonotype was seen a few times. The J gene is TRBJ1-2, the V gene TRBV10-3; 7 nucleotides agree with TRBD1. Germline lookup yields CDR1 ENHRY and CDR2 SYGVKD. The CDR3 runs to 14 residues. V trimming: 8 bases; J trimming: 1 base; junction bases outside the gene matches: 7. In nucleotides, the CDR3 is TGTGCCATCGGGGGTCAGGGGGATAACTATGGCTACACCTTC. This translates into CAIGGQGDNYGYTF.

The chain couples TRBV12-3 or TRBV12-4 to TRBJ2-7; unclear D gene. The V end lost 4 bases, the J end lost 0 bases, and 10 bases lay between the germline ends. This CDR3 has 14 residues. The CDR3 coding sequence is TGTGCCAGCAGTTCCCGGGCCAGCTCCTACGAGCAGTACTTC. Residues: CASSSRASSYEQYF.

The chain couples TRBV29-1 to TRBJ1-1; D ambiguous. V gave up 5 bases and J gave up 5 bases, with 21 bases separating them. The CDR3 sequence is 15 residues long. Germline lookup yields CDR1 SQVTM and CDR2 ANQGSEA. In DNA form, the CDR3 reads TGCAGCGTTACGGCTGGGAGCCTGATAGGGACTGAAGCTTTCTTT. It codes for CSVTAGSLIGTEAFF.

CDR3 bases: TGTGCCAGCAGCCCCATTGGGGGAGATGAAAAACTGTTTTTT. The encoded protein is CASSPIGGDEKLFF. This rearrangement joins TRBV7-9 to TRBJ1-4; tentatively, D is TRBD1 (5 bases). V lost 5 bases to trimming and J lost 6 bases, with 13 bases between them. Germline-derived CDR1 and CDR2 are SEHNR and FQNEAQ (reference sequence). This CDR3 region has 14 residues.

This clonotype came up once. This chain joins TRBV12-3 or TRBV12-4 and TRBJ2-5; 7 nucleotides agree with TRBD2. Trimming took 3 bases from V and 11 from J; bases not matched to a gene: 15. This CDR3 spans 15 amino acids. The CDR3 spells CASSLRPSGSNEQYF. CDR3 DNA sequence: TGTGCCAGCAGTTTGCGGCCTAGCGGTAGCAATGAGCAGTACTTC.

This clonotype has just a few counts. This chain uses TRBV6-5 with TRBJ2-7; D possibly corresponds to TRBD1 (5 bases). The V end lost 6 bases, the J end lost 3 bases, and 9 bases lay between the germline ends. This CDR3 contains 12 residues. Germline values: CDR1 MNHEY, CDR2 SVGAGI. The CDR3 sequence: CASSHTGYEQYF. The CDR3 nucleotides are TGTGCCAGCAGCCACACAGGCTACGAGCAGTACTTC.

In this sample, this clonotype turned up a few times. V and J are TRBV20-1 and TRBJ1-1; D not certain. Trimming removed 1 base from V and 4 bases from J, with 7 bases in between. Germline CDR1 reads DFQATT; CDR2 reads SNEGSKA (reference sequence). This CDR3 spans 12 amino acids. This chain's CDR3 is CSARGQSTEAFF. The CDR3 DNA reads as TGCAGTGCTAGAGGTCAGAGCACTGAAGCTTTCTTT.

This clonotype has a handful of counts. The rearrangement uses TRBV20-1 and TRBJ2-5, with D possibly TRBD1 on 5 matching bases. V lost 0 bases to trimming and J lost 0 bases, with 11 bases between them. The germline CDR1 and CDR2 sequences are DFQATT and SNEGSKA (reference sequence). The CDR3 totals 15 residues. CDR3 bases: TGCAGTGCTAGAGATCAACAGGTTTACCAAGAGACCCAGTACTTC. It specifies CSARDQQVYQETQYF.

The CDR3 DNA is TGTGCCAGCAGTCGAGGACCGCCCCGGGAGCAGTTCTTC. Translating it yields CASSRGPPREQFF. The V call is TRBV6-5, the J call TRBJ2-1; no firm D call. Germline CDR1 reads MNHEY; CDR2 reads SVGAGI. The CDR3 runs to 13 residues. V dropped 5 bases and J dropped 10 bases, with 15 bases sitting between them.

About this clonotype itself: An end of the junction differs from the germline gene, which may be a read error. J is TRBJ2-7 and V is TRBV29-1; no reliable D call. This CDR3 has 13 amino acids. Per the germline V gene, CDR1 is SQVTM and CDR2 is ANQGSEA. CDR3 bases: TGCAGCGGTATCCGGACCGATTCCTACGAGCAGTGCTTC. Amino acids: CSGIRTDSYEQCF.